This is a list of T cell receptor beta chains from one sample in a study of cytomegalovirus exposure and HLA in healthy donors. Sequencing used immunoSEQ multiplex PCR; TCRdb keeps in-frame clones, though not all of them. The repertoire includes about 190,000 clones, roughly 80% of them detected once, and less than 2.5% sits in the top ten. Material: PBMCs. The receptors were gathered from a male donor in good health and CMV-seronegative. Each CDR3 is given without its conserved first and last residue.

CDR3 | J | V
ASSDWTSGREDTQY | TRBJ2-3 | TRBV2
ASSVPLRRLNYGYT | TRBJ1-2 | TRBV28
ASSAVGGADTQY | TRBJ2-3 | TRBV9
ASSQDLSRSSEKLF | TRBJ1-4 | TRBV4-3
ASSRAYPGSGNEQF | TRBJ2-1 | TRBV27
AWSLGGSYEQY | TRBJ2-7 | TRBV30
ASSPQLGGLADTQY | TRBJ2-3 | TRBV18
ASRGTASYEQY | TRBJ2-7 | TRBV19
ASSLVGTSGPTDTQY | TRBJ2-3 | TRBV5-1
ASSAVRDRGPSDYGYT | TRBJ1-2 | TRBV9
ASSLTGLFQETQY | TRBJ2-5 | TRBV4-1
ASSITTRRSRIYEQY | TRBJ2-7 | TRBV19
ASSFGGVRSEQY | TRBJ2-7 | TRBV7-7
ASSQTSFLDTQY | TRBJ2-3 | TRBV6-5
AISEPGLAVVRETQY | TRBJ2-5 | TRBV10-3
ASSLAEWGGRTGELF | TRBJ2-2 | TRBV5-4
ASEAGPYNSPLH | TRBJ1-6 | TRBV10-2
ASSLYRGKNIQY | TRBJ2-4 | TRBV27
ASSYSGRGVNYGYT | TRBJ1-2 | TRBV6-6
ASSLDPVNEQF | TRBJ2-1 | TRBV19
ASRDGTGSNQPQH | TRBJ1-5 | TRBV6-6
ASSQGQAREKLF | TRBJ1-4 | TRBV5-1
ASSYNRGPRSGQQY | TRBJ2-7 | TRBV19
ASSAVGDLDGYT | TRBJ1-2 | TRBV5-1
ASSQASGVTGELF | TRBJ2-2 | TRBV4-2
ASSFEARETQY | TRBJ2-5 | TRBV5-6
ASTGGETQY | TRBJ2-5 | TRBV5-1
ASSPPGGTEAF | TRBJ1-1 | TRBV11-2
ASSGGTGGWNTGELF | TRBJ2-2 | TRBV9
ASSRAGGGSEAF | TRBJ1-1 | TRBV7-3
ASSPPSTGGYEQY | TRBJ2-7 | TRBV27
ASSFLGQGLVQPQH | TRBJ1-5 | TRBV27
ASSGTIRYPPDTQY | TRBJ2-3 | TRBV25-1
ASSAWGSLGKLF | TRBJ1-4 | TRBV25-1
ASWTGYSFEQY | TRBJ2-7 | TRBV2